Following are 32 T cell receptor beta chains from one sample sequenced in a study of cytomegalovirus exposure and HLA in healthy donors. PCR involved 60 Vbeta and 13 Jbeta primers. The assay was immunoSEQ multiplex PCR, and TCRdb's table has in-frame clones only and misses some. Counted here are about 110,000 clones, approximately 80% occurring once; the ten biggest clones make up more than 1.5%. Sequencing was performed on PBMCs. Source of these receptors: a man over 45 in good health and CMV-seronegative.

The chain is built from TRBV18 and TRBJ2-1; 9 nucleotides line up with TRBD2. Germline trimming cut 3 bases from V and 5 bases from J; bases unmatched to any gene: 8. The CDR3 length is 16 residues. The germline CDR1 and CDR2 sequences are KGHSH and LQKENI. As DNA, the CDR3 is TGTGCCAGCTCACCTACCCTAGCGGGGCCTCACAATGAGCAGTTCTTC. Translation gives CASSPTLAGPHNEQFF.

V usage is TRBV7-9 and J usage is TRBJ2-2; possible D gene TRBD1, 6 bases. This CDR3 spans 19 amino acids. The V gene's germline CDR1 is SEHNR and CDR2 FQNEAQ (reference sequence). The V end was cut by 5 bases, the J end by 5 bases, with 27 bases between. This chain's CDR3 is CASSPTTVRGRGWTGELFF. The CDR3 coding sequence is TGTGCCAGCAGCCCCACCACAGTCAGGGGCAGGGGATGGACCGGGGAGCTGTTTTTT.

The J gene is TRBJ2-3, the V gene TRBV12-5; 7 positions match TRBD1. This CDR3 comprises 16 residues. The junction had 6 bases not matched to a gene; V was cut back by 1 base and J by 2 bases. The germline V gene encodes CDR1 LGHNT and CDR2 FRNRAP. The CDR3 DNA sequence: TGTGCTAGTGGTTTGGGGAACAGGGGCACCACAGATACGCAGTATTTT. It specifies CASGLGNRGTTDTQYF.

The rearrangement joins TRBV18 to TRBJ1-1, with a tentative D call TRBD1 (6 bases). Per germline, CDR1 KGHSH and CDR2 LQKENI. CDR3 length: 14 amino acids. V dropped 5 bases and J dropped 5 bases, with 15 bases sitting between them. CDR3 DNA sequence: TGTGCCAGCTCAGCTACAGGGATCGCGACTGAAGCTTTCTTT. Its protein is CASSATGIATEAFF.

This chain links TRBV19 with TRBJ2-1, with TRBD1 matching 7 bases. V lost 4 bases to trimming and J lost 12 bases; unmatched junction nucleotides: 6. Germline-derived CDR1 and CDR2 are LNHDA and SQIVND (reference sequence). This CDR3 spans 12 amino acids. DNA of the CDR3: TGTGCCAGTAGTACTAAACAGGGGTGGCAGTTCTTC. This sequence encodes CASSTKQGWQFF.

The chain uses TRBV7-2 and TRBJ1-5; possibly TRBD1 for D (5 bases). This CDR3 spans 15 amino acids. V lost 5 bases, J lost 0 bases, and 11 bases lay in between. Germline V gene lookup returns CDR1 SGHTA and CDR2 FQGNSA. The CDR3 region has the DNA TGTGCCAGCAGCCCTAGGGGTGTTAGCAATCAGCCCCAGCATTTT. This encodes CASSPRGVSNQPQHF.

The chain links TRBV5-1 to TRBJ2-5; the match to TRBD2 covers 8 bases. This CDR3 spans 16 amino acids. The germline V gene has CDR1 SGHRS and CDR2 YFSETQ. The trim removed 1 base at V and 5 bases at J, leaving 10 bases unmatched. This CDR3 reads CASSLRRRGVYETQYF. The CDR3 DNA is TGCGCCAGCAGCTTGAGGCGGCGGGGGGTGTACGAGACCCAGTACTTC.

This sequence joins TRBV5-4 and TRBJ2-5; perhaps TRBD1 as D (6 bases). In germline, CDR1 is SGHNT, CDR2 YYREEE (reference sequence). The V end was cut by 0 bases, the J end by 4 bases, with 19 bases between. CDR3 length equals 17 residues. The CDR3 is CASSLGQGHDSGETQYF. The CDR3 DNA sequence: TGTGCCAGCAGCTTGGGTCAGGGGCATGATTCTGGAGAGACCCAGTACTTC.

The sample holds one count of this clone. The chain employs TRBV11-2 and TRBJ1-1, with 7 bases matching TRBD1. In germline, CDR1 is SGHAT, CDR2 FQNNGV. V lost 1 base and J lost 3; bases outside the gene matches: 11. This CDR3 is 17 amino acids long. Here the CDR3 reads CASSLGEGGLAHTEAFF. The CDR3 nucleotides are TGTGCCAGCAGCTTAGGAGAAGGGGGCTTGGCCCACACTGAAGCTTTCTTT.

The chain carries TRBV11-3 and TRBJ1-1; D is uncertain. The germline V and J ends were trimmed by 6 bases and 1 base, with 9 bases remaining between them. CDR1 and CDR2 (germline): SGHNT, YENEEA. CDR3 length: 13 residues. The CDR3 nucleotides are TGTGCCAGCAGTTTCGGGTCGAACACTGAAGCTTTCTTT. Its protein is CASSFGSNTEAFF.

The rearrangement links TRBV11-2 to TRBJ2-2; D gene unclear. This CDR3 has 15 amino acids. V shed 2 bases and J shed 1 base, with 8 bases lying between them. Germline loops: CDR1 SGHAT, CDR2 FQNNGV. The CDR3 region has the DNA TGTGCCAGCAGCTTAAACCAGGAGAACACCGGGGAGCTGTTTTTT. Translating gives CASSLNQENTGELFF. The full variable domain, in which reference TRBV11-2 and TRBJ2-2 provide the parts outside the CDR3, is EAGVAQSPRYKIIEKRQSVAFWCNPISGHATLYWYQQILGQGPKLLIQFQNNGVVDDSQLPKDRFSAERLKGVDSTLKIQPAKLEDSAVYLCASSLNQENTGELFFGEGSRLTVL.

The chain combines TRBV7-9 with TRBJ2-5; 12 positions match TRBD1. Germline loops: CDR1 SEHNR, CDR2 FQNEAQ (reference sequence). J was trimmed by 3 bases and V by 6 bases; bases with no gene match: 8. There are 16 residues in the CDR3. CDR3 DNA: TGTGCCAGCAGTTCCGGGACAGGGGGCTTTAAAGAGACCCAGTACTTC. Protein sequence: CASSSGTGGFKETQYF.

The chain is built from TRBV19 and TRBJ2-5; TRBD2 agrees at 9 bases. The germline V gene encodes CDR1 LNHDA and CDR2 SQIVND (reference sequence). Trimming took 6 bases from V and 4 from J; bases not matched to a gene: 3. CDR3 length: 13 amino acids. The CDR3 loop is CASSPSGVETQYF. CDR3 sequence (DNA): TGTGCCAGTAGCCCTAGCGGGGTAGAGACCCAGTACTTC. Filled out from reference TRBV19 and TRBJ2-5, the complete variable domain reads DGGITQSPKYLFRKEGQNVTLSCEQNLNHDAMYWYRQDPGQGLRLIYYSQIVNDFQKGDIAEGYSVSREKKESFPLTVTSAQKNPTAFYLCASSPSGVETQYFGPGTRLLVL.

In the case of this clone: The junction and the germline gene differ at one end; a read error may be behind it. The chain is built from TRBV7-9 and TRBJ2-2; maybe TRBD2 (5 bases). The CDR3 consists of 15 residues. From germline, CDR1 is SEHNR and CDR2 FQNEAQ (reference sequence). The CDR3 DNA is TGTTCCAGCAGCTTATTGGGGAGATACACCGGGGAGCTGTTTTTT. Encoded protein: CSSSLLGRYTGELFF.

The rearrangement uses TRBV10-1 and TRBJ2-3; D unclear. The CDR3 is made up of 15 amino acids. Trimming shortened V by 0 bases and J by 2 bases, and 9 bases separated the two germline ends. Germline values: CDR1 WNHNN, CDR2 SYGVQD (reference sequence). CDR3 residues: CASSESAMITDTQYF. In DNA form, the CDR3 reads TGCGCCAGCAGTGAGTCAGCAATGATCACAGATACGCAGTATTTT.

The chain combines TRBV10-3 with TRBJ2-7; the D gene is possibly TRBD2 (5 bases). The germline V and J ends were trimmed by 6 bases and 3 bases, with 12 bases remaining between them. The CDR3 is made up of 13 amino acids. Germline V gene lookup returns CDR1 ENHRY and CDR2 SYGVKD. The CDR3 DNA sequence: TGTGCCATCAGATCGGACTTGATCTACGAGCAGTACGTC. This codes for CAIRSDLIYEQYV.

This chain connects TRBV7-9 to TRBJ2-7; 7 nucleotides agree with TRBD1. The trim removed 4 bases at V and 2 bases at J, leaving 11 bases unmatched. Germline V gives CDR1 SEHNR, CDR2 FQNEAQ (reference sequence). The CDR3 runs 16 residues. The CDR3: CASSSNRDRKPYEQYF. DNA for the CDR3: TGTGCCAGCAGCTCGAACCGGGACAGAAAACCCTACGAGCAGTACTTC.

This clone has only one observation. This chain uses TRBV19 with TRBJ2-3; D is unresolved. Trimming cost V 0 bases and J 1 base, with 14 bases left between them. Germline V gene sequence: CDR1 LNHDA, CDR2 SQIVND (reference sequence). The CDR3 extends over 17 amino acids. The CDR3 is CASSIDQTRGGTDTQYF. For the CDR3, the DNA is TGTGCCAGTAGTATAGACCAGACCCGAGGCGGCACAGATACGCAGTATTTT.

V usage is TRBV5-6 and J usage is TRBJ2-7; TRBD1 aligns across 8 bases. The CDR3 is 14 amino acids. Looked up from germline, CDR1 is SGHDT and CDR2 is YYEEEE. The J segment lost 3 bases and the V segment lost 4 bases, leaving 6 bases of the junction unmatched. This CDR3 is CASSPRGRDYEQYV. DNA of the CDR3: TGTGCCAGCAGCCCCAGGGGGCGAGACTACGAGCAGTACGTC.

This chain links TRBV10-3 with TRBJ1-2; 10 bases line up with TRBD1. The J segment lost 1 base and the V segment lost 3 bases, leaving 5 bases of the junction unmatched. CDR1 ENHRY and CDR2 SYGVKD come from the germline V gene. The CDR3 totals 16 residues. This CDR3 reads CAISERTGGSNYGYTF. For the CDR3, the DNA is TGTGCCATCAGTGAAAGGACAGGGGGGAGTAACTATGGCTACACCTTC.

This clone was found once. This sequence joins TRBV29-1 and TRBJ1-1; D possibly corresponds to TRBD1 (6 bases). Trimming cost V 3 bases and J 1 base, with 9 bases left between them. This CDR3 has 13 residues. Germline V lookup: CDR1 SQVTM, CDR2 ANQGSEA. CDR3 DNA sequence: TGCAGCGTTGAGGGGACAAGGAACACTGAAGCTTTCTTT. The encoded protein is CSVEGTRNTEAFF. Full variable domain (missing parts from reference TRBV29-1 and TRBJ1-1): SAVISQKPSRDICQRGTSLTIQCQVDSQVTMMFWYRQQPGQSLTLIATANQGSEATYESGFVIDKFPISRPNLTFSTLTVSNMSPEDSSIYLCSVEGTRNTEAFFGQGTRLTVV.

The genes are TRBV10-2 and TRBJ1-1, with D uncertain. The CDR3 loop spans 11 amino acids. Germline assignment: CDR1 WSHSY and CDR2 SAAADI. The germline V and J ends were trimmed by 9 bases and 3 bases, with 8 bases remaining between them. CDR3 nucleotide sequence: TGCGCCAGTTATCGCGACACTGAAGCTTTCTTT. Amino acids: CASYRDTEAFF.

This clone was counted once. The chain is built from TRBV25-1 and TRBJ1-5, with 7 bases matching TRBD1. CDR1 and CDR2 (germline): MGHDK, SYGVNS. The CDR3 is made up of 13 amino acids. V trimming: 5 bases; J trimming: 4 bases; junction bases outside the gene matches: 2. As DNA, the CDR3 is TGTGCCAGCAGTCAGACAGGGAATCAGCCCCAGCATTTT. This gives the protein CASSQTGNQPQHF.

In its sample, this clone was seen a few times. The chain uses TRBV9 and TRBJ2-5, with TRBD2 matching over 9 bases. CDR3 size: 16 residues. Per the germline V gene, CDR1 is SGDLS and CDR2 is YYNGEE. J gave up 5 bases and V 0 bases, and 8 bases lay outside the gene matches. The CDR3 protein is CASSVAGGGARETQYF. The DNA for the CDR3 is TGTGCCAGCAGCGTAGCTGGCGGGGGGGCCAGGGAGACCCAGTACTTC.

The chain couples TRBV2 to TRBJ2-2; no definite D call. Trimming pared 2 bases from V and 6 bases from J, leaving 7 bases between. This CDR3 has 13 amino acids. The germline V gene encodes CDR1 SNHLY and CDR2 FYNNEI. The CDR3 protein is CASSEFTAGELFF. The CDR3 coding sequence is TGTGCCAGCAGTGAATTTACGGCCGGGGAGCTGTTTTTT. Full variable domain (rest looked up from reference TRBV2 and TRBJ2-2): EPEVTQTPSHQVTQMGQEVILRCVPISNHLYFYWYRQILGQKVEFLVSFYNNEISEKSEIFDDQFSVERPDGSNFTLKIRSTKLEDSAMYFCASSEFTAGELFFGEGSRLTVL.

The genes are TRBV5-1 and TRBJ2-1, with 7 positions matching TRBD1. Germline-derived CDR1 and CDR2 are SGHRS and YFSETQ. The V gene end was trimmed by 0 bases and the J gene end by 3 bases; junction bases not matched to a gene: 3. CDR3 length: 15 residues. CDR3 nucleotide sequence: TGCGCCAGCAGCTTGGGGACAGGTCACTACAATGAGCAGTTCTTC. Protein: CASSLGTGHYNEQFF.

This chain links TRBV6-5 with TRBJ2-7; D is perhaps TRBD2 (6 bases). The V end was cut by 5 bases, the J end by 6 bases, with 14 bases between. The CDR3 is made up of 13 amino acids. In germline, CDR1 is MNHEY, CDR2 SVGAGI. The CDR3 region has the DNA TGTGCCAGCAGTACTCCCGGGAGCCGCGAGCAGTACGTC. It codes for CASSTPGSREQYV.

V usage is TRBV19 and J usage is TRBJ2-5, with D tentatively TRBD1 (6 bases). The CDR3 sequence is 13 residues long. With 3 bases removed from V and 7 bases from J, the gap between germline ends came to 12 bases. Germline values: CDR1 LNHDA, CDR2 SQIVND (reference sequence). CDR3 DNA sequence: TGTGCCAGTAGTATTGGGGGCCCGGGGACCCAGTACTTC. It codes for CASSIGGPGTQYF.

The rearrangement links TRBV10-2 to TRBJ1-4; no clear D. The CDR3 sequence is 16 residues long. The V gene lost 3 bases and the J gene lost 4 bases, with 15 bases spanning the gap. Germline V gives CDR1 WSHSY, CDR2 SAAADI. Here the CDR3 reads CASSETFPGYNEKLFF. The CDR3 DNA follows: TGCGCCAGCAGTGAAACATTTCCAGGATATAATGAAAAACTGTTTTTT.

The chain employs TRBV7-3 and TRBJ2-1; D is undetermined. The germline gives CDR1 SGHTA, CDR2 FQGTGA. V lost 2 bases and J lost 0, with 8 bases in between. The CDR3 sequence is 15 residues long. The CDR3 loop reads CASSLGPSSYNEQFF. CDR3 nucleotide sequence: TGTGCCAGCAGCTTAGGCCCAAGCTCCTACAATGAGCAGTTCTTC. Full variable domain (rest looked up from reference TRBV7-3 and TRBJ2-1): GAGVSQTPSNKVTEKGKYVELRCDPISGHTALYWYRQSLGQGPEFLIYFQGTGAADDSGLPNDRFFAVRPEGSVSTLKIQRTERGDSAVYLCASSLGPSSYNEQFFGPGTRLTVL.

CDR3 DNA: TGCGCCAGCGGGCTAGCGGGGGGGCCCTGGCGTGAGCAGTTCTTC. This codes for CASGLAGGPWREQFF. V and J are TRBV5-1 and TRBJ2-1, with 12 bases matching TRBD2. V dropped 7 bases and J dropped 9; count of bases not matched to a gene: 11. From germline, CDR1 is SGHRS and CDR2 YFSETQ. The CDR3 consists of 15 residues.

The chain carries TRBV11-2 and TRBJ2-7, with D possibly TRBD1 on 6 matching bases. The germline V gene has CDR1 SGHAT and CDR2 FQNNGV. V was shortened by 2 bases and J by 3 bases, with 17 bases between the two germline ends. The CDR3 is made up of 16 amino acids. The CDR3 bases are TGTGCCAGCAGCTTAAGTATGGCAGGGGAAGGCTACGAGCAGTACTTC. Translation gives CASSLSMAGEGYEQYF.